This TCR beta chain came from a study of cytomegalovirus exposure and HLA in healthy donors. PCR primers comprised 60 Vbeta and 13 Jbeta primers. Sequencing used immunoSEQ multiplex PCR; TCRdb keeps in-frame clones, though not all of them. The data show 95,000 to 150,000 clones, 60% to 85% seen once. As concerns this clone: Its antigen is undetermined.

The CDR3 has 15 amino acids. V was clipped by 5 bases and J by 4 bases, with 15 bases between them. Germline CDR1 is SGHNT and CDR2 is YENEEA. General study points: One cluster of highly shared sequence variants probably arose as a sequencing artifact. For most TCR beta V segments, an earlier analysis put the productive rate at about 90% or about 30% of the time.

The J gene is TRBJ2-1, the V gene TRBV11-3, with D unclear. The clonotype was recovered from a woman in her 40s in good health and CMV-seropositive. Sequenced: PBMCs. The CDR3 DNA reads TGTGCCAGCAGCCAATACAGTTACACTTACAATGAGCAGTTCTTC. This encodes CASSQYSYTYNEQFF.